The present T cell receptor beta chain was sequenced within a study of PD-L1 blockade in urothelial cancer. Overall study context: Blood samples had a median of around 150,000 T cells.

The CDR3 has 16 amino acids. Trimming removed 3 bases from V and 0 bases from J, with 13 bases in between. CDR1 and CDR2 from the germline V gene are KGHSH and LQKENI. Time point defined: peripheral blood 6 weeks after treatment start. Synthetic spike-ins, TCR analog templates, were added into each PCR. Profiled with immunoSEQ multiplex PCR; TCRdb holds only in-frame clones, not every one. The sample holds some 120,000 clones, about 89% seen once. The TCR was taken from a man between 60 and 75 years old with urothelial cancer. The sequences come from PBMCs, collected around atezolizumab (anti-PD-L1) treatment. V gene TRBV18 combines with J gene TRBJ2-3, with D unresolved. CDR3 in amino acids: CASSPNAVASTDTQYF. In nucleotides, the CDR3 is TGTGCCAGCTCACCTAATGCGGTAGCTAGCACAGATACGCAGTATTTT.